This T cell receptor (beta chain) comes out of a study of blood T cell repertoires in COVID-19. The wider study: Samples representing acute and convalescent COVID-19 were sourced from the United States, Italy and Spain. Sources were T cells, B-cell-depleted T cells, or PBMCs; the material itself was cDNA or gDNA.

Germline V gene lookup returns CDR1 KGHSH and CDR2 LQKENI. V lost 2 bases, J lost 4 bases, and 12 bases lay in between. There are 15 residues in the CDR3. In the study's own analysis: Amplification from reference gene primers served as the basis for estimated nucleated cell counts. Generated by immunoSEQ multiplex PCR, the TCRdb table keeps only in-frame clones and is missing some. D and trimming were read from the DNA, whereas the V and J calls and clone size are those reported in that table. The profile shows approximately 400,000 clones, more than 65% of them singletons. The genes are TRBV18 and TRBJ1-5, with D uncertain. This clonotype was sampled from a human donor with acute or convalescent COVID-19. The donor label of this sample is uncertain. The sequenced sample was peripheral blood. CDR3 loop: CASSPAVGSNQPQHF. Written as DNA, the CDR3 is TGTGCCAGCTCACCAGCGGTGGGTAGTAATCAGCCCCAGCATTTT.